There are many counts of the clone carrying this T cell receptor (beta chain). The antigen is unknown. This sample was taken from a study of post-analysis software for immune sequencing data. Study-level results: A significant reduction in normalized Chao1 diversity was observed in multiple sclerosis patients versus controls. Five TRBV segments were significantly more frequent in patients than in controls. TRBV5-6, TRBV5-1 and TRBV20-1 were among these segments.

Unique molecular identifiers featured in each of the TCR beta cDNA libraries. Input populations of roughly 1 to 10 million T cells gave rise to around 500,000 cDNA molecules. TCRdb recomputed calls from the PCR reads with MiXCR, one row per CDR3 protein. The sample lists 750,000 to 900,000 distinct CDR3 sequences, about 45% occurring once. V was clipped by 6 bases and J by 3 bases, with 3 bases between them. This CDR3 is 11 amino acids long. The sequence was obtained from a girl under 18 with multiple sclerosis. The gene calls are TRBV12-3 or TRBV12-4 and TRBJ2-1; D gene ambiguous. Specimen: blood. The CDR3 region has the DNA TGTGCCAGCAGCAACTACAATGAGCAGTTCTTC. Its protein product is CASSNYNEQFF.